This TCR beta chain was observed in a study of blood T cells in healthy people across ages. The use of a sample-barcoded 5' primer and a J-beta primer mix characterized a second PCR of roughly 7 to 11 cycles. TCRdb re-analysed the 5' RACE reads in MiXCR, keeping a single row per CDR3 protein. The sample lists approximately 800,000 distinct CDR3 sequences, 56% occurring once. Whole-study results and caveats: A strong correlation was seen between TCR beta diversity and naive T cell percentage. Those diversity estimates obtained from one million T cells were thought to be underestimates.

The germline gives CDR1 MRHNA, CDR2 SNTAGT. V shed 5 bases and J 1 base; nucleotides not matched to a gene: 6. CDR3 length equals 16 residues. Points on this clonotype: Its matching antigen is unknown.

Sequencing was done on a sample of blood. This chain connects TRBV6-4 to TRBJ2-3, with 10 positions matching TRBD2. The sequence came from a man aged 35 to 55 in good health. DNA of the CDR3: TGTGCCAGCAGTCAGGAAACTAGCGGGGGCACAGATACGCAGTATTTT. Translating gives CASSQETSGGTDTQYF.